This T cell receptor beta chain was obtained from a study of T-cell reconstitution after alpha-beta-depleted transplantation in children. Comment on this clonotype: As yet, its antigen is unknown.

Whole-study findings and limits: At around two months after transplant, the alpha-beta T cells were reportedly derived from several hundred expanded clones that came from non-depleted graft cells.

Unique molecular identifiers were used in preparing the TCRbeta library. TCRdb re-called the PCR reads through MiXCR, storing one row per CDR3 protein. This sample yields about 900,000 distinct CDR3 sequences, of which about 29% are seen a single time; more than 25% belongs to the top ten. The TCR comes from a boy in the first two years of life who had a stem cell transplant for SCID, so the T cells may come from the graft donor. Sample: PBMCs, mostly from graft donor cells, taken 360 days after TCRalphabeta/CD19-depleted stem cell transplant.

CDR3 sequence reads: CASSRGQASYEQYF. The CDR3 nucleotides read TGCGCCAGCAGCCGTGGACAGGCCTCCTACGAGCAGTACTTC. The chain recombines TRBV5-1 with TRBJ2-7; 7 positions agree with TRBD1. Germline lookup yields CDR1 SGHRS and CDR2 YFSETQ. J gave up 0 bases and V 4 bases, and 4 bases lay outside the gene matches. The CDR3 runs 14 residues. The variable domain in full, with the rest retrieved from reference TRBV5-1 and TRBJ2-7, is KAGVTQTPRYLIKTRGQQVTLSCSPISGHRSVSWYQQTPGQGLQFLFEYFSETQRNKGNFPGRFSGRQFSNSRSEMNVSTLELGDSALYLCASSRGQASYEQYFGPGTRLTVT.